This T cell receptor beta chain comes out of a study of OX40 agonist ivuxolimab in advanced cancers. Overall study context: Patients were treated with ivuxolimab, an agonistic anti-OX40 (CD134) antibody. At 0.01 to 10 mg/kg, ivuxolimab was administered intravenously to patients every 2 weeks. Subjects had a mean age of around 60 years, with a range of 23 to 79; roughly 83% were male.

This CDR3 spans 15 amino acids. J lost 6 bases, V lost 3 bases, and 4 bases had no gene match. Germline V gives CDR1 MRHNA, CDR2 SNTAGT. The method was immunoSEQ multiplex PCR; TCRdb's version includes in-frame clones alone and lacks a portion of them. Of 35,000 or so clones listed, under 90% are singletons. The sequencing here drew on CD4+ or CD8+ T cells sorted from blood, taken in a trial of the OX40 agonist ivuxolimab. This receptor was taken from an adult with an advanced solid tumor such as melanoma, head and neck, liver or kidney cancer. The chain has TRBV6-4 and TRBJ2-1; 11 nucleotides agree with TRBD2. The CDR3 spells CASSETSGSPNEQFF. The CDR3 DNA is TGTGCCAGCAGTGAAACTAGCGGGAGCCCCAATGAGCAGTTCTTC.